This passage covers 20 T cell receptor beta chains from one sample sequenced in a study of blood T cells in healthy people across ages. With a J-beta primer mix and a sample-barcoded 5' primer, a second PCR ran roughly 7 to 11 cycles. A single record per CDR3 protein comes from TCRdb applying MiXCR to the 5' RACE reads. The sample records about 800,000 distinct CDR3 sequences, around a quarter being singletons. These data were also filed under a second study, of T cells of mothers and their children.

The sequenced sample was blood. Receptors originate from a boy between 5 and 17 years old in good health.

This clonotype turned up a few times. This chain connects TRBV9 to TRBJ2-6; tentative D call: TRBD2 (6 bases). V gave up 0 bases and J gave up 1 base, with 8 bases separating them. Germline V lookup: CDR1 SGDLS, CDR2 YYNGEE. CDR3 size: 16 residues. The CDR3 loop is CASSVARGSGANVLTF. Here the CDR3 DNA reads TGTGCCAGCAGCGTAGCTCGGGGGTCTGGGGCCAACGTCCTGACTTTC.

This chain uses TRBV7-9 with TRBJ2-1; TRBD1 matches at 8 bases. CDR1 is SEHNR, CDR2 FQNEAQ, per germline (reference sequence). V was pared by 0 bases and J by 9 bases, with 13 bases of the junction left unmatched. This CDR3 spans 17 amino acids. The DNA of the CDR3 is TGTGCCAGCAGCTTAGCGGGAACAGGGGGATTGACGGGTGAGCAGTTCTTC. Amino acid sequence: CASSLAGTGGLTGEQFF.

The chain uses TRBV3-1 and TRBJ2-7; TRBD1 aligns across 9 bases. Trimming cost V 5 bases and J 6 bases; bases outside gene matches: 11. From germline, CDR1 is LGHDT and CDR2 YNNKEL (reference sequence). This CDR3 spans 15 amino acids. CDR3 sequence (DNA): TGTGCCAGCAGCTTCCGACAGGGGGTCGTACCCGAGCAGTACTTC. Protein product: CASSFRQGVVPEQYF.

The rearrangement uses TRBV10-3 and TRBJ2-5; TRBD1 agrees at 10 bases. The V gene's germline CDR1 is ENHRY and CDR2 SYGVKD. CDR3 length equals 16 residues. V dropped 4 bases and J dropped 4; count of bases not matched to a gene: 9. The CDR3 region is CAISVHYGTGVETQYF. In DNA, the CDR3 is TGTGCCATCAGTGTTCACTACGGGACAGGGGTAGAGACCCAGTACTTC.

In this sample, this clonotype turned up once. This chain links TRBV12-3 or TRBV12-4 with TRBJ2-3; the match to TRBD2 covers 12 bases. The CDR3 runs to 16 residues. V was pared by 4 bases and J by 2 bases, with 4 bases of the junction left unmatched. The CDR3 coding sequence is TGTGCCAGCAGTTGGGCTAGCGGGAGGGCCACAGATACGCAGTATTTT. Its translation is CASSWASGRATDTQYF.

The chain combines TRBV15 with TRBJ1-1; perhaps TRBD1 as D (5 bases). Germline CDR1 LNHNV, CDR2 YYDKDF (reference sequence). CDR3 length: 15 amino acids. Trimming cost V 0 bases and J 5 bases, with 13 bases left between them. CDR3 sequence: CATSRDGAIATEAFF. CDR3 in DNA: TGTGCCACCAGCAGAGATGGGGCGATTGCGACTGAAGCTTTCTTT.

The chain is built from TRBV12-3 or TRBV12-4 and TRBJ1-4, with 7 bases identical to TRBD1. Trimming took 6 bases from V and 2 from J; bases not matched to a gene: 3. The CDR3 runs 14 residues. The CDR3 loop reads CASRQQGTNEKLFF. The CDR3 coding sequence is TGTGCCAGCAGACAACAGGGGACTAATGAAAAACTGTTTTTT.

V usage is TRBV12-3 or TRBV12-4 and J usage is TRBJ2-3; 9 nucleotides match TRBD1. This CDR3 comprises 16 residues. With 3 bases clipped from V and 5 bases from J, the junction kept 9 bases outside the gene matches. DNA of the CDR3: TGTGCCAGCAGTTTTGACCCGGGACAGGGATTAGATACGCAGTATTTT. As protein: CASSFDPGQGLDTQYF.

This clonotype was counted only a few times. This chain joins TRBV6-6 and TRBJ1-2; D remains ambiguous. Trimming shortened V by 0 bases and J by 8 bases, and 4 bases separated the two germline ends. This CDR3 has 11 residues. In germline, CDR1 is MNHNY, CDR2 SVGAGI (reference sequence). The CDR3 region has the DNA TGTGCCAGCAGTTACTCGGAAGGCTACACCTTC. This gives the protein CASSYSEGYTF.

V usage is TRBV5-6 and J usage is TRBJ1-2; D is unclear. This CDR3 region has 15 residues. Germline V gene sequence: CDR1 SGHDT, CDR2 YYEEEE. The germline V and J ends were trimmed by 2 bases and 3 bases, with 14 bases remaining between them. The CDR3 DNA sequence: TGTGCCAGCAGCTTTATCGAAGGCGGTTACTATGGCTACACCTTC. Amino acid sequence: CASSFIEGGYYGYTF. Together with reference TRBV5-6 and TRBJ1-2, the CDR3 gives the full variable domain: DAGVTQSPTHLIKTRGQQVTLRCSPKSGHDTVSWYQQALGQGPQFIFQYYEEEERQRGNFPDRFSGHQFPNYSSELNVNALLLGDSALYLCASSFIEGGYYGYTFGSGTRLTVV.

This clonotype has only one observation. Germline is not matched at one junction end, which may reflect a read error. V is TRBV7-2 and J is TRBJ2-1, with 10 bases aligning to TRBD2. This CDR3 comprises 16 residues. Germline values: CDR1 SGHTA, CDR2 FQGNSA. CDR3 sequence reads: CANSLGLAGAYNEQFF. The DNA for the CDR3 is TGTGCCAACAGCTTAGGGCTAGCGGGGGCCTACAATGAGCAGTTCTTC.

V usage is TRBV5-8 and J usage is TRBJ1-1; D possibly corresponds to TRBD1 (5 bases). The CDR3 contains 13 residues. V lost 2 bases and J lost 11, with 16 bases in between. The germline CDR1 and CDR2 sequences are SGHTS and YDEGEE. The CDR3 loop is CASSLTGTSSAFF. CDR3 DNA sequence: TGTGCCAGCAGCTTAACAGGTACGAGCTCGGCTTTCTTT.

This clonotype turned up a few times. A read error may produce the germline difference seen at one junction end. The CDR3 here is CSGGTGTYEQYF. The CDR3 region has the DNA TGTAGCGGGGGGACAGGAACCTACGAGCAGTACTTC. The chain employs TRBV29-1 and TRBJ2-7; 10 bases fit TRBD2. This CDR3 has 12 residues. Looked up from germline, CDR1 is SQVTM and CDR2 is ANQGSEA.

This chain links TRBV10-3 with TRBJ2-3, with D perhaps TRBD1 or TRBD2 (5 bases each). Looked up from germline, CDR1 is ENHRY and CDR2 is SYGVKD. V lost 2 bases to trimming and J lost 8 bases, with 5 bases between them. This CDR3 region has 11 residues. CDR3 nucleotides: TGTGCCATCAGTGAGGGGGGTACGCAGTATTTT. It encodes CAISEGGTQYF.

The chain uses TRBV6-6 and TRBJ2-2; D not certain. V dropped 4 bases and J dropped 9 bases, with 9 bases sitting between them. This CDR3 contains 12 residues. Germline V gene data show CDR1 as MNHNY and CDR2 as SVGAGI (reference sequence). As DNA, the CDR3 is TGTGCCAGCAGTTCTCGCCGGCGGGAGCTGTTTTTT. Protein product: CASSSRRRELFF.

This chain connects TRBV19 to TRBJ2-7, with D perhaps matching TRBD1 or TRBD2 (5 bases each). The CDR3 is 14 residues long. Per germline, CDR1 LNHDA and CDR2 SQIVND (reference sequence). Trimming pared 4 bases from V and 3 bases from J, leaving 13 bases between. The CDR3 DNA follows: TGTGCCAGTAGTAATAGCGACAGTTACTACGAGCAGTACTTC. Translated: CASSNSDSYYEQYF.

This sequence joins TRBV27 and TRBJ1-2, with 8 bases fitting TRBD1. The CDR3 is 14 amino acids. From germline, CDR1 is MNHEY and CDR2 SMNVEV (reference sequence). V lost 6 bases and J lost 8; bases outside the gene matches: 11. Here the CDR3 DNA reads TGTGCCAGCAGGGCACTTGGACAGGGAGGAGGCTACACCTTC. Translating it yields CASRALGQGGGYTF.

This clonotype was observed a few times. The chain employs TRBV6-2 or TRBV6-3 and TRBJ2-4; the D gene is possibly TRBD1 (5 bases). Germline-derived CDR1 and CDR2 are MNHEY and SVGEGT. Trimming removed 2 bases from V and 0 bases from J, with 11 bases in between. This CDR3 is built from 16 residues. CDR3 nucleotide sequence: TGTGCCAGCAGTTACGACAGACAACTAGCCAAAAACATTCAGTACTTC. Protein: CASSYDRQLAKNIQYF.

Only a few counts were recorded for this clonotype. The chain employs TRBV6-2 or TRBV6-3 and TRBJ2-2, with TRBD2 identical over 7 bases. CDR1 is MNHEY, CDR2 SVGEGT, per germline. The trim removed 9 bases at V and 5 bases at J, leaving 9 bases unmatched. The CDR3 contains 14 residues. The CDR3 loop is CASMIAGFTGELFF. The CDR3 nucleotides read TGTGCCAGTATGATAGCGGGTTTTACCGGGGAGCTGTTTTTT.

This clonotype was observed a few times. The CDR3 nucleotides read TGTGCCAGCAGTTACCTCCAGGGAGGAGGAGAGACCCAGTACTTC. Translated, it gives CASSYLQGGGETQYF. The J gene is TRBJ2-5, the V gene TRBV6-5, with a possible D match to TRBD2 (6 bases). The V end lost 2 bases, the J end lost 4 bases, and 14 bases lay between the germline ends. Germline V gene data show CDR1 as MNHEY and CDR2 as SVGAGI. This CDR3 region has 15 residues.